The T cell receptor (beta chain) under discussion was sequenced for a study of shared clonotypes between healthy human individuals. Findings of the study overall: What naive subsets generally showed was a larger estimated richness than memory subsets showed. The donor pool, a small one, limited the genetic and exposure-history diversity represented.

The investigators split CD4+ cells into a CD45RA+ naive subset and a CD45RA-negative memory subset. Germline V CDR1 and CDR2: SNHLY, FYNNEI. J gave up 7 bases and V 6 bases, and 3 bases lay outside the gene matches. The CDR3 sequence is 13 residues long. Notes on this clone: The antigen is unknown.

The authors loaded about 200 ng DNA, around 30,000 T cell genomes, into sorted-subset replicate PCRs. Here immunoSEQ multiplex PCR was the method, and the copy in TCRdb shows in-frame clones only, minus some. Here the sample spans under 2.5 million clones, just under 95% being singletons. This sequence joins TRBV2 and TRBJ2-2, with 9 positions matching TRBD1. Sequenced input: naive CD4+ T cells from PBMCs. Subset reported: CD45RA+ positively selected. The sequence came from a man younger than 35 in good health. Some clones in this sample may be carry-over from other donors' samples. The CDR3 sequence is CASSGQGFGELFF. The CDR3 nucleotides read TGTGCCAGCAGCGGACAGGGGTTCGGGGAGCTGTTTTTT.